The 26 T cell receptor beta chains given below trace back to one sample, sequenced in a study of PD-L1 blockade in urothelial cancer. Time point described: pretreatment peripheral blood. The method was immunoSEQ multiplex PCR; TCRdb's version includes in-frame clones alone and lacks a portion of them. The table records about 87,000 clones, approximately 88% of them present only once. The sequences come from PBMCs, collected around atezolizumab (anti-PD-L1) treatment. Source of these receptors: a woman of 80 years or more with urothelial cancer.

CDR3 amino acids: CASSSRGLKETQYF. In nucleotides, the CDR3 is TGTGCCAGCAGCTCCAGGGGGCTGAAAGAGACCCAGTACTTC. The chain has TRBV11-2 and TRBJ2-5; 8 nucleotides agree with TRBD1. Per germline, CDR1 SGHAT and CDR2 FQNNGV. This CDR3 region has 14 residues. J lost 3 bases, V lost 4 bases, and 4 bases had no gene match.

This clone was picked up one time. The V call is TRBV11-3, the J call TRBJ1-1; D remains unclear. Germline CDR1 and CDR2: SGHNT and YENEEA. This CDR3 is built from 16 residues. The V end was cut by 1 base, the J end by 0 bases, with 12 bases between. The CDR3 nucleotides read TGTGCCAGCAGCTTAGGGGCGGGTGGTTTGAACACTGAAGCTTTCTTT. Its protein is CASSLGAGGLNTEAFF. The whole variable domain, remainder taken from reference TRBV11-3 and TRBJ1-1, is EAGVVQSPRYKIIEKKQPVAFWCNPISGHNTLYWYLQNLGQGPELLIRYENEEAVDDSQLPKDRFSAERLKGVDSTLKIQPAELGDSAVYLCASSLGAGGLNTEAFFGQGTRLTVV.

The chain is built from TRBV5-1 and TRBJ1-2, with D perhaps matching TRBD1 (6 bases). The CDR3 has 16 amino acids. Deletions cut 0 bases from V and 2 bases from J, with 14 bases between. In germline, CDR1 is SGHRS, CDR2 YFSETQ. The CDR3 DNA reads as TGCGCCAGCAGCTTGGCCGCACAGGGTTCCAACTATGGCTACACCTTC. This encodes CASSLAAQGSNYGYTF. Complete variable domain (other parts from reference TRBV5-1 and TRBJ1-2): KAGVTQTPRYLIKTRGQQVTLSCSPISGHRSVSWYQQTPGQGLQFLFEYFSETQRNKGNFPGRFSGRQFSNSRSEMNVSTLELGDSALYLCASSLAAQGSNYGYTFGSGTRLTVV.

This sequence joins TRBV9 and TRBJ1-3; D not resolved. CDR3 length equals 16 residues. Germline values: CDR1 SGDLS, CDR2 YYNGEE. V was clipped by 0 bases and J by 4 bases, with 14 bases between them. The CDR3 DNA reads TGTGCCAGCAGCGTAGCTACCGCCGTGGTAGGAAACACCATATATTTT. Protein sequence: CASSVATAVVGNTIYF.

The CDR3 region has the DNA TGCAGCGGGCAGGAAGGGGGCGCGGGCACCGGGGAGCTGTTTTTT. Protein sequence: CSGQEGGAGTGELFF. The rearrangement joins TRBV29-1 to TRBJ2-2, with 7 bases that match TRBD1. V was pared by 7 bases and J by 4 bases, with 12 bases of the junction left unmatched. Germline CDR1 and CDR2: SQVTM and ANQGSEA. The CDR3 sequence is 15 residues long.

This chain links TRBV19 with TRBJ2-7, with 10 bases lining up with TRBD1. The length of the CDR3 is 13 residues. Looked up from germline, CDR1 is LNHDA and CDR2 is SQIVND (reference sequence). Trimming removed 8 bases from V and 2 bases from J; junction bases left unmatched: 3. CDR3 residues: CASGTGAAYEQYF. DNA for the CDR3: TGTGCCAGTGGGACAGGGGCGGCCTACGAGCAGTACTTC. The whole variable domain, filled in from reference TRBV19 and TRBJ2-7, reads DGGITQSPKYLFRKEGQNVTLSCEQNLNHDAMYWYRQDPGQGLRLIYYSQIVNDFQKGDIAEGYSVSREKKESFPLTVTSAQKNPTAFYLCASGTGAAYEQYFGPGTRLTVT.

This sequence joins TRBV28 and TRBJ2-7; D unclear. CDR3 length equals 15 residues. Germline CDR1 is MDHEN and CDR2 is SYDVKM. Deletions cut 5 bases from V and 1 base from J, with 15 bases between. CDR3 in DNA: TGTGCCAGCAGTCCCACAATGACTCTGTCCTACGAGCAGTACTTC. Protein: CASSPTMTLSYEQYF.

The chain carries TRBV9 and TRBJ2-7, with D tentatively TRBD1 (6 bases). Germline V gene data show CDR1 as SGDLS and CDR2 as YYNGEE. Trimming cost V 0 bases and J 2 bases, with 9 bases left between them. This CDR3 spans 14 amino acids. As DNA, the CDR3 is TGTGCCAGCAGCGTAGCGGGACAAGCCTACGAGCAGTACTTC. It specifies CASSVAGQAYEQYF.

The CDR3 DNA sequence: TGTGCCAGCAGCCAGGAAACCGGGAGCCAGGGGGGGCCCCAGCATTTT. It yields the protein CASSQETGSQGGPQHF. This chain connects TRBV4-2 to TRBJ1-5; 7 bases are a match to TRBD1. There are 16 residues in the CDR3. Germline CDR1 and CDR2: LGHNA and YNFKEQ. V was pared by 3 bases and J by 9 bases, with 14 bases of the junction left unmatched.

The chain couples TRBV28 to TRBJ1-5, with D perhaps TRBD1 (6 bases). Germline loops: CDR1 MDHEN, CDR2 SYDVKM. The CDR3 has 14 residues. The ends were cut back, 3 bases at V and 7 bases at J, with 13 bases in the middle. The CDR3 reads CASSLVGARQPQHF. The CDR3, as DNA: TGTGCCAGCAGTTTGGTGGGGGCACGGCAGCCCCAGCATTTT.

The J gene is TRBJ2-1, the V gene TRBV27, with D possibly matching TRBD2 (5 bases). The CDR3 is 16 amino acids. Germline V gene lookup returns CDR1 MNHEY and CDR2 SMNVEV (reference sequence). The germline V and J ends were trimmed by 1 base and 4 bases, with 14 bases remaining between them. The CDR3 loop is CASSLLGAEEYNEQFF. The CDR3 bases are TGTGCCAGCAGTTTATTGGGAGCGGAGGAATACAATGAGCAGTTCTTC.

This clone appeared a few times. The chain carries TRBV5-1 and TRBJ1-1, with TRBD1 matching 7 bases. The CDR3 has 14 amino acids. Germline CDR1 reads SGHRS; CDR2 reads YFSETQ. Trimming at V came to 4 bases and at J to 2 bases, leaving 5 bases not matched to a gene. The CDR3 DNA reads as TGCGCCAGCAGCGGAAGACAGGGAAACACTGAAGCTTTCTTT. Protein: CASSGRQGNTEAFF. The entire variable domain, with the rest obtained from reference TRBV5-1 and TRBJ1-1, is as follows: KAGVTQTPRYLIKTRGQQVTLSCSPISGHRSVSWYQQTPGQGLQFLFEYFSETQRNKGNFPGRFSGRQFSNSRSEMNVSTLELGDSALYLCASSGRQGNTEAFFGQGTRLTVV.

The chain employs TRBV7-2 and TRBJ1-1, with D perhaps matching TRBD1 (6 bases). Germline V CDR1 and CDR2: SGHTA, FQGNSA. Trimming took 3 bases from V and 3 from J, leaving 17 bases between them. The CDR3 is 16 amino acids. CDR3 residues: CASSLGAGIKYTEAFF. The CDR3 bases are TGTGCCAGCAGCTTGGGGGCAGGGATCAAGTACACTGAAGCTTTCTTT.

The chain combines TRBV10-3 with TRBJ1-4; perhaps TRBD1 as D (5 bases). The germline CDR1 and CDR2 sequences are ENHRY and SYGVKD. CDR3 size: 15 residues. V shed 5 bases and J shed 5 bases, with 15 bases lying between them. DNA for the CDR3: TGTGCCATCAGTCTTCTTGACAGACCAAATGAAAAACTGTTTTTT. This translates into CAISLLDRPNEKLFF.

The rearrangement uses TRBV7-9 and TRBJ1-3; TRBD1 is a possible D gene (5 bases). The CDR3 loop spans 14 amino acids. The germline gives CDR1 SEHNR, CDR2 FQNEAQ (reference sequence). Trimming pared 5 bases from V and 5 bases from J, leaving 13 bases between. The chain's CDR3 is CASSLQGKRNTIYF. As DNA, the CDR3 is TGTGCCAGCAGCCTTCAGGGAAAGCGAAACACCATATATTTT.

CDR3 in amino acids: CASSLVQGLYQPQHF. CDR3 coding DNA: TGTGCCAGCAGTTTAGTCCAGGGGCTCTATCAGCCCCAGCATTTT. This chain joins TRBV28 and TRBJ1-5; maybe TRBD1 (6 bases). The V end lost 2 bases, the J end lost 5 bases, and 13 bases lay between the germline ends. Germline V gives CDR1 MDHEN, CDR2 SYDVKM. The CDR3 has 15 residues.

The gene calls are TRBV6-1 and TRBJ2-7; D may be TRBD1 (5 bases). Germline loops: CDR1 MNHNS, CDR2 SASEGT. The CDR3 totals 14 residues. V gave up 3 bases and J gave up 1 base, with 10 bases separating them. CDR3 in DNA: TGTGCCAGCAGTGACAGGGCAGGGTCCTACGAGCAGTACTTC. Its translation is CASSDRAGSYEQYF.

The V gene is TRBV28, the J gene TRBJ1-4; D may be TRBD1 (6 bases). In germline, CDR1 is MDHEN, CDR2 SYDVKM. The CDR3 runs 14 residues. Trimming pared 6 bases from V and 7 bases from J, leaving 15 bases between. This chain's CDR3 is CASSDTGRAEKLFF. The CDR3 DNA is TGTGCCAGCAGCGACACAGGGAGGGCTGAAAAACTGTTTTTT. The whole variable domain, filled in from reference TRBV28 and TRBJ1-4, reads DVKVTQSSRYLVKRTGEKVFLECVQDMDHENMFWYRQDPGLGLRLIYFSYDVKMKEKGDIPEGYSVSREKKERFSLILESASTNQTSMYLCASSDTGRAEKLFFGSGTQLSVL.

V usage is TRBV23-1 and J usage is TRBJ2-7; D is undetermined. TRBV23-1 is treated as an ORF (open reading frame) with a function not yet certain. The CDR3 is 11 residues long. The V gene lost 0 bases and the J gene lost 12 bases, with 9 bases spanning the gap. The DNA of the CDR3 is TGCGCCAGCAGTCAATCGAAGAACTCGTACTTC. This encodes CASSQSKNSYF.

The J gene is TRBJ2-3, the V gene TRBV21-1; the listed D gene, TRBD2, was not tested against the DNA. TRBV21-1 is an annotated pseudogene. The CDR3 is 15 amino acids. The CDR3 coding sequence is TGTGCCAGCAGCAAACGACTAGCGGTAACAGATACGCAGTATTTT. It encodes CASSKRLAVTDTQYF.

The CDR3 region has the DNA TGTGCCAGTACCCCGACAGCCGGGGGTGAGCAGTTCTTC. Protein: CASTPTAGGEQFF. The V and J genes are TRBV19 and TRBJ2-1; D possibly corresponds to TRBD2 (6 bases). This CDR3 is built from 13 residues. From germline, CDR1 is LNHDA and CDR2 SQIVND (reference sequence). V lost 7 bases and J 9 bases, leaving 16 bases between the germline ends.

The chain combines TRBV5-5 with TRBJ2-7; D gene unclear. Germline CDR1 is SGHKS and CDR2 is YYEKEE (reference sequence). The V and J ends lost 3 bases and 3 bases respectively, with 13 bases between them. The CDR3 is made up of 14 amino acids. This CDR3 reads CASSSELVNYEQYF. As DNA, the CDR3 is TGTGCCAGCAGCTCCGAGTTGGTAAACTACGAGCAGTACTTC.

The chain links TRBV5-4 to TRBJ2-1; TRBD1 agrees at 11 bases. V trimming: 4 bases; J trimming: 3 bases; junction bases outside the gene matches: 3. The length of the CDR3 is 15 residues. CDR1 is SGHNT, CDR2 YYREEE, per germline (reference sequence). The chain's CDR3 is CASSGGTGGYNEQFF. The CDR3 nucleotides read TGTGCCAGCAGCGGGGGGACAGGGGGCTACAATGAGCAGTTCTTC.

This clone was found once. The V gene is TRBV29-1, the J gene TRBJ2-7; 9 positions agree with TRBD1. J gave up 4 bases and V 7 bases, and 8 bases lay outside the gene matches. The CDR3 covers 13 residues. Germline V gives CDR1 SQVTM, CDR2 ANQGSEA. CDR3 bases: TGCAGCGCTGACCCGGGACAGGGATACGAGCAGTACTTC. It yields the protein CSADPGQGYEQYF.

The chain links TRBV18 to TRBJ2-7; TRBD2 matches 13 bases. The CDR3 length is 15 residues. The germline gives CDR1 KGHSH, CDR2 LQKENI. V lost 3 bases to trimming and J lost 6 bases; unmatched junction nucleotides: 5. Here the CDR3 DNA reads TGTGCCAGCTCACCTCCGGGACTAGCGGGATCCGAGCAGTACTTC. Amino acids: CASSPPGLAGSEQYF.

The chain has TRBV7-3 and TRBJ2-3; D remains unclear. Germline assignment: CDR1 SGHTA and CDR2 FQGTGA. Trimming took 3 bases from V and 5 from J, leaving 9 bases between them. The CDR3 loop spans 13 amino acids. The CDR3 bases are TGTGCCAGCAGCTTTAGGTCAGGAGATACGCAGTATTTT. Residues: CASSFRSGDTQYF. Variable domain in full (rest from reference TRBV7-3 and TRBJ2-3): GAGVSQTPSNKVTEKGKYVELRCDPISGHTALYWYRQSLGQGPEFLIYFQGTGAADDSGLPNDRFFAVRPEGSVSTLKIQRTERGDSAVYLCASSFRSGDTQYFGPGTRLTVL.